A single sample gave rise to the 16 T cell receptor beta chains below, sequenced in a study of cytomegalovirus exposure and HLA in healthy donors. PCR used 60 Vbeta primers and 13 Jbeta primers. Some clones are missing from TCRdb's copy, which holds only in-frame ones; the method was immunoSEQ multiplex PCR. The table lists about 140,000 clones, roughly 80% of them singletons, with about 3.8% in the top ten. Sequencing input: PBMCs. The receptors were sampled from a man in his forties in good health and CMV-seropositive.

The chain uses TRBV27 and TRBJ2-7; TRBD1 matches 10 bases. Unmatched junction bases numbered 8, after V lost 7 bases and J lost 5 bases. CDR3 length: 14 residues. The germline gives CDR1 MNHEY, CDR2 SMNVEV (reference sequence). The DNA of the CDR3 is TGTGCCAGCAAACGGGACAGGGGATCGGACGAGCAGTACTTC. Protein product: CASKRDRGSDEQYF.

The gene calls are TRBV19 and TRBJ1-2, with D maybe TRBD1 (6 bases). Germline assignment: CDR1 LNHDA and CDR2 SQIVND (reference sequence). The CDR3 spans 15 residues. Trimming took off 2 bases at V and 7 bases at J, with 17 bases between the two ends. The CDR3 sequence is CASSISGGEGFGYTF. The CDR3 coding sequence is TGTGCCAGTAGTATATCGGGGGGCGAGGGTTTTGGCTACACCTTC. Supplemented by reference TRBV19 and TRBJ1-2, the full variable domain reads DGGITQSPKYLFRKEGQNVTLSCEQNLNHDAMYWYRQDPGQGLRLIYYSQIVNDFQKGDIAEGYSVSREKKESFPLTVTSAQKNPTAFYLCASSISGGEGFGYTFGSGTRLTVV.

This chain joins TRBV5-1 and TRBJ2-6; 7 bases are shared with TRBD1. This CDR3 has 17 amino acids. The junction had 9 bases not matched to a gene; V was cut back by 2 bases and J by 4 bases. Germline CDR1 SGHRS, CDR2 YFSETQ. This chain's CDR3 is CASSLQGSSLGANVLTF. In DNA form, the CDR3 reads TGCGCCAGCAGCTTACAGGGGTCGTCTTTGGGGGCCAACGTCCTGACTTTC.

J is TRBJ2-3 and V is TRBV10-3; D perhaps matches TRBD1 (6 bases). The CDR3 contains 16 residues. V was trimmed by 6 bases and J by 0 bases, leaving 16 bases between them. Germline lookup yields CDR1 ENHRY and CDR2 SYGVKD. For the CDR3, the DNA is TGTGCCATCAGGGGAACAGGCCAGGGGAGCACAGATACGCAGTATTTT. Translated: CAIRGTGQGSTDTQYF.

Worth noting for this clone: The junction departs from germline at one end; a sequencing error may be responsible. V gene TRBV7-9 combines with J gene TRBJ2-5; D may be TRBD2 (7 bases). The CDR3 sequence is 17 residues long. The germline V gene has CDR1 SEHNR and CDR2 FQNEAQ (reference sequence). The CDR3 here is CSSSLSGGKRGRETQYF. CDR3 DNA sequence: TGTTCCAGCAGCTTGTCGGGGGGCAAGCGGGGACGAGAGACCCAGTACTTC.

This chain joins TRBV7-9 and TRBJ2-3; D is unclear. There are 14 residues in the CDR3. The V end was cut by 5 bases, the J end by 0 bases, with 9 bases between. Germline V gives CDR1 SEHNR, CDR2 FQNEAQ (reference sequence). CDR3 residues: CASSPTSSTDTQYF. For the CDR3, the DNA is TGTGCCAGCAGCCCAACATCTAGCACAGATACGCAGTATTTT.

This chain links TRBV7-3 with TRBJ1-2; D ambiguous. CDR1 SGHTA and CDR2 FQGTGA come from the germline V gene. V was shortened by 2 bases and J by 7 bases, with 11 bases between the two germline ends. This CDR3 comprises 13 residues. The CDR3 loop is CASSLSPGVGYTF. As DNA, the CDR3 is TGTGCCAGCAGCTTATCCCCGGGTGTTGGCTACACCTTC. The full variable domain, completed using reference TRBV7-3 and TRBJ1-2, is GAGVSQTPSNKVTEKGKYVELRCDPISGHTALYWYRQSLGQGPEFLIYFQGTGAADDSGLPNDRFFAVRPEGSVSTLKIQRTERGDSAVYLCASSLSPGVGYTFGSGTRLTVV.

The rearrangement joins TRBV5-1 to TRBJ1-3; perhaps TRBD1 as D (5 bases). Germline V gene lookup returns CDR1 SGHRS and CDR2 YFSETQ. V lost 4 bases to trimming and J lost 0 bases, with 11 bases between them. This CDR3 comprises 15 residues. The CDR3 is CASSTGGTSGNTIYF. CDR3 nucleotides: TGCGCCAGCAGCACCGGGGGGACCTCTGGAAACACCATATATTTT.

In this sample, this clone turned up once. This chain uses TRBV14 with TRBJ1-4; 7 nucleotides match TRBD1. Trimming at V came to 3 bases and at J to 1 base, leaving 14 bases not matched to a gene. CDR1 is SGHDN, CDR2 FVKESK, per germline. The CDR3 runs 19 residues. CDR3: CASSQVYRGRVGTNEKLFF. For the CDR3, the DNA is TGTGCCAGCAGCCAGGTCTACAGGGGAAGAGTGGGAACTAATGAAAAACTGTTTTTT.

The chain couples TRBV5-1 to TRBJ2-1; the match to TRBD2 covers 9 bases. Germline lookup yields CDR1 SGHRS and CDR2 YFSETQ. The CDR3 loop spans 18 amino acids. The V segment lost 4 bases and the J segment 0 bases; nucleotides outside the gene matches: 11. The CDR3, as DNA: TGCGCCAGCAGCCCTGCGGGGAGCGGGGGGAGCTCCTACAATGAGCAGTTCTTC. Protein product: CASSPAGSGGSSYNEQFF.

The gene calls are TRBV7-9 and TRBJ2-1; 12 bases match TRBD2. This CDR3 is built from 16 residues. V was clipped by 5 bases and J by 3 bases; unmatched bases: 5. Germline loops: CDR1 SEHNR, CDR2 FQNEAQ (reference sequence). In nucleotides, the CDR3 is TGTGCCAGCAGCCCTCTAGCGGGAGGGAACTACAATGAGCAGTTCTTC. Translated, it gives CASSPLAGGNYNEQFF.

The V call is TRBV5-1, the J call TRBJ2-6; D not certain. Per the germline V gene, CDR1 is SGHRS and CDR2 is YFSETQ. The V and J ends lost 8 bases and 3 bases respectively, with 9 bases between them. This CDR3 is built from 13 residues. CDR3 sequence (DNA): TGCGCCAGTACAGCCTTTGGGGCCAACGTCCTGACTTTC. This gives the protein CASTAFGANVLTF.

This sequence joins TRBV6-5 and TRBJ2-1, with D unresolved. This CDR3 has 13 residues. Germline V gene sequence: CDR1 MNHEY, CDR2 SVGAGI. Trimming took off 2 bases at V and 6 bases at J, with 8 bases between the two ends. CDR3 DNA: TGTGCCAGCAGTTACGGCGGATTCAATGAGCAGTTCTTC. Translation: CASSYGGFNEQFF.

This rearrangement joins TRBV7-9 to TRBJ2-7; D remains unclear. CDR3 length: 14 amino acids. Germline V gene sequence: CDR1 SEHNR, CDR2 FQNEAQ (reference sequence). V was trimmed by 2 bases and J by 2 bases, leaving 10 bases between them. The CDR3 DNA reads as TGTGCCAGCAGCTTATATGCCGGTACCTACGAGCAGTACTTC. It specifies CASSLYAGTYEQYF.

About this clone itself: The junction differs from germline at one of its ends, possibly a read error. V usage is TRBV5-1 and J usage is TRBJ2-1; possibly TRBD1 for D (5 bases). The CDR3 consists of 15 residues. Germline assignment: CDR1 SGHRS and CDR2 YFSETQ. CDR3 region: CASRLDTSIHNEQFF. The CDR3 bases are TGCGCCAGCAGATTGGACACATCAATCCACAATGAGCAGTTCTTC.

The chain carries TRBV4-1 and TRBJ1-2; 9 nucleotides line up with TRBD1. The CDR3 is 14 amino acids. V dropped 2 bases and J dropped 8; count of bases not matched to a gene: 6. Germline CDR1 is MGHRA and CDR2 is YSYEKL. The CDR3, as DNA: TGCGCCAGCAGCCAACCAACAGGGGGCCAAGGCTACACCTTC. Amino acid sequence: CASSQPTGGQGYTF.